This T cell receptor (beta chain) was found in a study of regulatory T cells in long-lasting Graves disease. iRepertoire HTBI primers and Arm-PCR of CDR3 regions built TCR beta libraries. TCRdb itself ran the multiplex PCR reads through MiXCR, one entry per CDR3 protein. The sample lists about 460,000 distinct CDR3 sequences, approximately 23% occurring once. Stated time point: persistent/refractory GD, antithyroid drugs over 5 years with positive TRAb. The authors made the TCR library using RNA they extracted from PBMCs. This clonotype was detected many times. The sample was peripheral blood mononuclear cells (PBMCs), taken when the disease was refractory, from a patient treated with antithyroid drugs. This TCR was recovered from a female donor with Graves disease.

Here the CDR3 reads CASSAGTAKETQYF. In DNA, the CDR3 is TGTGCCAGCAGCGCCGGGACAGCCAAAGAGACCCAGTACTTC. The rearrangement joins TRBV11-3 to TRBJ2-5; 7 bases match TRBD1. Germline trimming cut 5 bases from V and 3 bases from J; bases unmatched to any gene: 6. CDR3 length equals 14 residues. From germline, CDR1 is SGHNT and CDR2 YENEEA.